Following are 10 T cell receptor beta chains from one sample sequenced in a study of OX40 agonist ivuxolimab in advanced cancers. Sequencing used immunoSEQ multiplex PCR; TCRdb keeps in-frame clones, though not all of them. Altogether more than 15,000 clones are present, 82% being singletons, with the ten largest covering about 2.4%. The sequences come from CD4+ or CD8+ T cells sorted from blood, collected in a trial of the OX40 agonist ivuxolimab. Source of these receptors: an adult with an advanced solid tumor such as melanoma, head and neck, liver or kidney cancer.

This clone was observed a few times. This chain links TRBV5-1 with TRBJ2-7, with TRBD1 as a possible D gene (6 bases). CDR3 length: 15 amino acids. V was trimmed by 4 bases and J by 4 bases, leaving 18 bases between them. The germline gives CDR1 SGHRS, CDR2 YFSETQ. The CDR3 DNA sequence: TGCGCCAGCAGCCGCGAGGGGCAGGGGCGGTACGAGCAGTACTTC. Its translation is CASSREGQGRYEQYF.

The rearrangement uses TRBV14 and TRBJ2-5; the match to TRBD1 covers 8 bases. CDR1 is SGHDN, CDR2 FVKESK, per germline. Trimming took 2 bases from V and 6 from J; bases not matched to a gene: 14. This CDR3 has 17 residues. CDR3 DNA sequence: TGTGCCAGCAGCCAATGGGGACAGGTGGGTCGGATGAAGACCCAGTACTTC. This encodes CASSQWGQVGRMKTQYF.

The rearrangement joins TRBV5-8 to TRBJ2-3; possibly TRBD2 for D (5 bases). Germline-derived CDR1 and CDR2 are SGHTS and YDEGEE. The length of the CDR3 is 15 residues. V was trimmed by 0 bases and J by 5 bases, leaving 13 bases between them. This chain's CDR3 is CASSLEVGRGDTQYF. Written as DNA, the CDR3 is TGTGCCAGCAGCTTGGAGGTGGGGAGAGGAGATACGCAGTATTTT.

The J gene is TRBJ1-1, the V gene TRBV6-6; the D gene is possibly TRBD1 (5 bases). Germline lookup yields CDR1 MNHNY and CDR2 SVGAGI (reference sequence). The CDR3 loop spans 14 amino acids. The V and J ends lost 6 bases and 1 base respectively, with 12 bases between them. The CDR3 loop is CASRPGTGNTEAFF. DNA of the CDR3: TGTGCCAGCAGGCCTGGTACAGGGAACACTGAAGCTTTCTTT.

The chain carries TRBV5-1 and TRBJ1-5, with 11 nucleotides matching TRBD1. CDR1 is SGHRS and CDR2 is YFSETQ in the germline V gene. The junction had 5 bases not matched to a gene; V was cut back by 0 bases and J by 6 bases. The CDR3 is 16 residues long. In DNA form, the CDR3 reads TGCGCCAGCAGCTTGGGCGGACAGGGGGCAGTTCAGCCCCAGCATTTT. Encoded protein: CASSLGGQGAVQPQHF.

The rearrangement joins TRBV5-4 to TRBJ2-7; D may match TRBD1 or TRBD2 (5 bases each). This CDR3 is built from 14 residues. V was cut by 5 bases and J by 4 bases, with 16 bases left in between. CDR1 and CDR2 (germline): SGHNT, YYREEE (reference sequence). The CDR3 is CASSTRDGGYEQYF. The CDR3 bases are TGTGCCAGCAGTACCCGGGACGGTGGATACGAGCAGTACTTC.

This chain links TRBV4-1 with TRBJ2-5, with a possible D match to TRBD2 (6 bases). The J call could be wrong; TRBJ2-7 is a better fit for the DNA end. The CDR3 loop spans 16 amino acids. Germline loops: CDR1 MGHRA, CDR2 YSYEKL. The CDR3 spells CASSQSSSGATYEQYF. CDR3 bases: TGCGCCAGCAGCCAAAGTAGTAGCGGTGCGACTTACGAGCAGTACTTC.

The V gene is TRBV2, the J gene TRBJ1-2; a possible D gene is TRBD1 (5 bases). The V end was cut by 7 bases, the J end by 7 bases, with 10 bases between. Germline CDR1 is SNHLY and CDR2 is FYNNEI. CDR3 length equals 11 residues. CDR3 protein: CASNRYSGYTF. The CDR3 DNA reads TGTGCCAGCAACAGGTACTCTGGCTACACCTTC.

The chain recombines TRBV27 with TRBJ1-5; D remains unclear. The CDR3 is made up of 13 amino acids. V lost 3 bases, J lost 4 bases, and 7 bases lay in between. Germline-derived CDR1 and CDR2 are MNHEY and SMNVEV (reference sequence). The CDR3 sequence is CASSFLVNQPQHF. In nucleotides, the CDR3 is TGTGCCAGCAGTTTCTTGGTAAATCAGCCCCAGCATTTT.

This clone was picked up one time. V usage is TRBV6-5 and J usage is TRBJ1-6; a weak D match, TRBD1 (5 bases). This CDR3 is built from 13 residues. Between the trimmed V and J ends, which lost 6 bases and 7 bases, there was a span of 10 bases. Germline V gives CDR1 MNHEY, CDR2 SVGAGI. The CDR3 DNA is TGTGCCAGCAGCAGGGAAGCAAATTCACCCCTCCACTTT. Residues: CASSREANSPLHF.